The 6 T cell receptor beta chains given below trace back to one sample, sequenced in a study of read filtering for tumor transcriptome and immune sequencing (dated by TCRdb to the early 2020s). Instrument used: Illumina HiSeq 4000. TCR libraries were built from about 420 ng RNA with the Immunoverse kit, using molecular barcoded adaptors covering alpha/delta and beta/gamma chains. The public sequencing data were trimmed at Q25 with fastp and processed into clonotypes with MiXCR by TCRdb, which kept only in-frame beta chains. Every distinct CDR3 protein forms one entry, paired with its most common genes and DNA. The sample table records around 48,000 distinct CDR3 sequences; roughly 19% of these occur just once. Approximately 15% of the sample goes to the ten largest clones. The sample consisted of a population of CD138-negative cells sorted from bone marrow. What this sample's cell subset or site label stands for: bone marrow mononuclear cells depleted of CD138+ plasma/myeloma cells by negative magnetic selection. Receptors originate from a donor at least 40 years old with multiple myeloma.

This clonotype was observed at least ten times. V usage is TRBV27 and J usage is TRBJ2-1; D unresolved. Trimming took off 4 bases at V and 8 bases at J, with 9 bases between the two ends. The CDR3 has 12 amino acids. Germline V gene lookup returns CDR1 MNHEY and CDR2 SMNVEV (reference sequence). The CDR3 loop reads CASSSPGHEQFF. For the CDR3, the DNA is TGTGCCAGCAGTTCCCCTGGGCATGAGCAGTTCTTC.

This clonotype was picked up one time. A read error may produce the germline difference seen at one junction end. The CDR3 protein is CASSRGMSVPQLF. DNA of the CDR3: TGTGCCAGCAGCCGTGGTATGAGCGTTCCGCAGCTCTTC. V gene TRBV3-1 combines with J gene TRBJ2-1; D remains unclear. CDR1 and CDR2 (germline): LGHDT, YNNKEL (reference sequence). The CDR3 runs 13 residues.

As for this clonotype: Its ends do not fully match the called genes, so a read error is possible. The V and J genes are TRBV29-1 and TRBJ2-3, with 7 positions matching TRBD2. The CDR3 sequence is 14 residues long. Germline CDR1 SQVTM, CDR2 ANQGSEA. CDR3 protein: CSGQLASGTDTQYF. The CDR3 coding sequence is TGCAGCGGCCAACTAGCGAGCGGCACAGATACACAGTATTTT.

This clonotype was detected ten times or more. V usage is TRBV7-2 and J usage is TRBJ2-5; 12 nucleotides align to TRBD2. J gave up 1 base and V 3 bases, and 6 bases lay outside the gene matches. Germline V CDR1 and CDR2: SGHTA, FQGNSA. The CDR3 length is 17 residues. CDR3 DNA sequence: TGTGCCAGCAGCTTTTCCGGGACTAGCGGGTTCCAAGAGACCCAGTACTTC. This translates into CASSFSGTSGFQETQYF.

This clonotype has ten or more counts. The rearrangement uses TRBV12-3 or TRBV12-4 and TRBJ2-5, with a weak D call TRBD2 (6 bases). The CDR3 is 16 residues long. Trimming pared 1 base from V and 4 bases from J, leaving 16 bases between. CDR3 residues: CASSLVTSTSRETQYF. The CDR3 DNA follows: TGTGCCAGCAGTTTAGTTACTAGCACCTCCCGAGAGACCCAGTACTTC.

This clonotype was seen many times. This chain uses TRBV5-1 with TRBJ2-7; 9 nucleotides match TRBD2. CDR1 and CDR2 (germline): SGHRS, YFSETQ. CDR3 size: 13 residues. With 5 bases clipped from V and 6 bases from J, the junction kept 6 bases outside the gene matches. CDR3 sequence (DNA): TGCGCCAGCAGGCTTCTAGCGGGACCCGAGCAGTACTTC. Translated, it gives CASRLLAGPEQYF.